This passage covers 23 T cell receptor beta chains from one sample sequenced in a study of CD8 T cells in ankylosing spondylitis. Via MiXCR, TCRdb re-called the 5' RACE reads, giving one row per CDR3 protein. Seen here are about 220,000 distinct CDR3 sequences, 7% to 8% observed once, and the top ten hold 11% to 15%. Study-wide results and caveats: Blood from ankylosing spondylitis patients appeared to carry a characteristic eight-variant TCR beta motif.

The antigens for these receptors are not known. The sample consisted of blood, either unsorted or a sorted T cell fraction (not recorded which). The receptors were gathered from a male donor with ankylosing spondylitis.

This clonotype was observed many times. The chain employs TRBV6-2 or TRBV6-3 and TRBJ1-5, with a tentative D call TRBD1 (6 bases). Trimming stripped 5 bases from V and 2 bases from J, with 19 bases between. The CDR3 runs to 17 residues. Germline loops: CDR1 MNHEY, CDR2 SVGEGT. The CDR3 region has the DNA TGTGCCAGCAGTCACACTCCGGACAGCGGGGGCAATCAGCCCCAGCATTTT. It codes for CASSHTPDSGGNQPQHF.

This clonotype was observed many times. J is TRBJ2-5 and V is TRBV28; TRBD1 aligns across 7 bases. Looked up from germline, CDR1 is MDHEN and CDR2 is SYDVKM. The CDR3 spans 14 residues. V lost 6 bases to trimming and J lost 1 base; unmatched junction nucleotides: 5. The CDR3 region is CASSRGQIQETQYF. The CDR3, as DNA: TGTGCCAGCAGCCGGGGACAGATCCAAGAGACCCAGTACTTC.

This clonotype has ten or more counts. The chain recombines TRBV7-3 with TRBJ2-3, with 11 bases that match TRBD1. Germline V gene lookup returns CDR1 SGHTA and CDR2 FQGTGA. The CDR3 consists of 17 residues. The ends lost 5 bases at V and 2 bases at J; junction bases unmatched: 9. The CDR3 DNA sequence: TGTGCCAGCAGCCAATCGGGACAGGGGGTTCCCACAGATACGCAGTATTTT. It codes for CASSQSGQGVPTDTQYF.

This clonotype was counted many times. The chain recombines TRBV28 with TRBJ2-7, with D possibly being TRBD1 (5 bases). The ends were cut back, 7 bases at V and 2 bases at J, with 15 bases in the middle. The CDR3 consists of 14 residues. In germline, CDR1 is MDHEN, CDR2 SYDVKM. CDR3 DNA: TGTGCCAGCACCCTGGTTGGGGCCACCTACGAGCAGTACTTC. Its translation: CASTLVGATYEQYF.

This clonotype was recorded many times. The chain carries TRBV4-1 and TRBJ2-7; 11 positions agree with TRBD1. With V trimmed by 3 bases and J by 3 bases, 4 bases remained unmatched. Germline CDR1 is MGHRA and CDR2 is YSYEKL. This CDR3 region has 15 residues. CDR3 in DNA: TGCGCCAGCAGCCAGTGGACAGGGGGCAGCTACGAGCAGTACTTC. Its protein product is CASSQWTGGSYEQYF.

This clonotype has only a few counts. The J gene is TRBJ2-3, the V gene TRBV4-2, with 8 bases fitting TRBD2. The CDR3 sequence is 16 residues long. V shed 1 base and J 2 bases; nucleotides not matched to a gene: 5. Germline values: CDR1 LGHNA, CDR2 YNFKEQ. The CDR3 DNA follows: TGTGCCAGCAGCCAAGCGCCGGGGGGGCCCACAGATACGCAGTATTTT. It specifies CASSQAPGGPTDTQYF.

This clonotype was observed a few times. V gene TRBV27 combines with J gene TRBJ2-1, with TRBD2 matching over 7 bases. V shed 3 bases and J 8 bases; nucleotides not matched to a gene: 10. This CDR3 is built from 15 residues. The germline gives CDR1 MNHEY, CDR2 SMNVEV (reference sequence). The CDR3 DNA reads TGTGCCAGCAGTTTCGGGACTATCCCCTCGGATGAGCAGTTCTTC. Amino acid sequence: CASSFGTIPSDEQFF.

Many counts were recorded for this clonotype. The J gene is TRBJ2-7, the V gene TRBV11-1, with 14 positions matching TRBD2. The CDR3 totals 18 residues. The junction had 11 bases not matched to a gene; V was cut back by 5 bases and J by 2 bases. Germline CDR1 SGHAT, CDR2 FQDESV (reference sequence). CDR3 residues: CASSIGLAGGRIAYEQYF. In nucleotides, the CDR3 is TGTGCCAGCAGCATTGGACTAGCGGGAGGAAGAATTGCCTACGAGCAGTACTTC.

This chain joins TRBV7-9 and TRBJ2-6, with 8 bases fitting TRBD1. J lost 1 base, V lost 5 bases, and 4 bases had no gene match. The germline CDR1 and CDR2 sequences are SEHNR and FQNEAQ (reference sequence). The CDR3 runs to 16 residues. The CDR3 loop is CASSQDRVSGANVLTF. CDR3 DNA sequence: TGTGCCAGCAGCCAGGACAGGGTTTCTGGGGCCAACGTCCTGACTTTC.

In this sample, this clonotype turned up a few times. The CDR3 bases are TGTGCCAGCAGCTTAGGTCGAATATCGGGGCTGCCGGCGAATCAGCCCCAGCATTTT. Its protein product is CASSLGRISGLPANQPQHF. The rearrangement joins TRBV7-9 to TRBJ1-5, with D perhaps matching TRBD1 (5 bases). The CDR3 sequence is 19 residues long. Per germline, CDR1 SEHNR and CDR2 FQNEAQ (reference sequence). V was cut by 1 base and J by 4 bases, with 23 bases left in between.

This clonotype has ten or more counts. The chain is built from TRBV14 and TRBJ2-1; 7 bases map to TRBD2. The CDR3 runs to 12 residues. Trimming at V came to 4 bases and at J to 12 bases, leaving 6 bases not matched to a gene. Germline CDR1 reads SGHDN; CDR2 reads FVKESK. Here the CDR3 DNA reads TGTGCCAGCAGCCTCTCCGGGGGGAGGCAGTTCTTC. This translates into CASSLSGGRQFF.

This clonotype appeared many times. The chain uses TRBV7-9 and TRBJ2-2, with TRBD1 as a possible D gene (6 bases). V was shortened by 5 bases and J by 2 bases, with 12 bases between the two germline ends. Germline V lookup: CDR1 SEHNR, CDR2 FQNEAQ (reference sequence). The CDR3 runs to 15 residues. The CDR3 DNA reads as TGTGCCAGCAGCCTCGGGACATCTAACACCGGGGAGCTGTTTTTT. Its protein product is CASSLGTSNTGELFF.

The sample holds many counts of this clonotype. The chain recombines TRBV28 with TRBJ1-1; D ambiguous. Germline CDR1 reads MDHEN; CDR2 reads SYDVKM. V lost 5 bases, J lost 4 bases, and 8 bases lay in between. The CDR3 runs 12 residues. The DNA of the CDR3 is TGTGCCAGCAGTATATTCGGCACTGAAGCTTTCTTT. The encoded protein is CASSIFGTEAFF.

This chain joins TRBV20-1 and TRBJ2-7, with TRBD1 as a possible D gene (7 bases). Germline assignment: CDR1 DFQATT and CDR2 SNEGSKA (reference sequence). CDR3 length: 14 residues. The V and J ends lost 0 bases and 1 base respectively, with 10 bases between them. The CDR3 bases are TGCAGTGCTAGAGACAGGGGGGCTTCCTACGAGCAGTACTTC. Protein product: CSARDRGASYEQYF.

At least ten counts were recorded for this clonotype. V gene TRBV10-3 combines with J gene TRBJ2-5; D unresolved. CDR1 and CDR2 (germline): ENHRY, SYGVKD. This CDR3 region has 17 residues. V lost 3 bases and J lost 1, with 18 bases in between. The CDR3 here is CAISDFPGQESQETQYF. The CDR3 DNA reads as TGTGCCATCAGTGACTTCCCCGGGCAGGAAAGCCAAGAGACCCAGTACTTC.

This clonotype was seen at least ten times. This rearrangement joins TRBV29-1 to TRBJ2-3, with 7 nucleotides matching TRBD2. The germline CDR1 and CDR2 sequences are SQVTM and ANQGSEA. J lost 0 bases, V lost 3 bases, and 12 bases had no gene match. This CDR3 comprises 17 residues. CDR3 loop: CSVDSGGAGVSTDTQYF. The CDR3 DNA sequence: TGCAGCGTTGACTCGGGCGGGGCGGGGGTTAGCACAGATACGCAGTATTTT.

This clonotype appeared a few times. This chain uses TRBV4-2 with TRBJ2-3, with TRBD2 matching over 13 bases. The junction had 4 bases not matched to a gene; V was cut back by 2 bases and J by 5 bases. Germline V gives CDR1 LGHNA, CDR2 YNFKEQ. The CDR3 is made up of 16 amino acids. Written as DNA, the CDR3 is TGTGCCAGCAGCCAACAGACTAGCGGGGGGAGAGATACGCAGTATTTT. It is translated as CASSQQTSGGRDTQYF.

This clonotype was observed many times. The V gene is TRBV4-3, the J gene TRBJ1-1; D remains unclear. Deletions cut 0 bases from V and 5 bases from J, with 16 bases between. Per the germline V gene, CDR1 is LGHNA and CDR2 is YSLEER. The CDR3 runs to 16 residues. The CDR3 coding sequence is TGCGCCAGCAGCCAAGATTTAGAAGGTTTTGATACTGAAGCTTTCTTT. This translates into CASSQDLEGFDTEAFF.

This clonotype has a count of ten or more. The chain links TRBV4-3 to TRBJ2-1; maybe TRBD2 (5 bases). The CDR3 runs to 16 residues. CDR1 is LGHNA and CDR2 is YSLEER in the germline V gene. Between the trimmed V and J ends, which lost 1 base and 4 bases, there was a span of 14 bases. The DNA of the CDR3 is TGCGCCAGCAGCCAAGCCCTCCGGACTTCATACAATGAGCAGTTCTTC. Residues: CASSQALRTSYNEQFF.

This clonotype was recorded at least ten times. The CDR3 loop reads CASSYETENTGELFF. In nucleotides, the CDR3 is TGTGCCAGCAGTTACGAGACAGAGAACACCGGGGAGCTGTTTTTT. J is TRBJ2-2 and V is TRBV6-5, with a tentative D call TRBD1 (5 bases). The germline V and J ends were trimmed by 2 bases and 1 base, with 8 bases remaining between them. Germline V gives CDR1 MNHEY, CDR2 SVGAGI. The CDR3 length is 15 residues.

J is TRBJ1-5 and V is TRBV12-3 or TRBV12-4, with no clear D. The CDR3 length is 12 residues. The V end was cut by 3 bases, the J end by 7 bases, with 7 bases between. CDR3 protein: CASSFWGQPQHF. The CDR3, as DNA: TGTGCCAGCAGTTTTTGGGGACAGCCCCAGCATTTT.

The genes are TRBV10-3 and TRBJ1-2; D is perhaps TRBD1 (6 bases). The CDR3 sequence is 13 residues long. Deletions cut 6 bases from V and 8 bases from J, with 16 bases between. The germline gives CDR1 ENHRY, CDR2 SYGVKD. CDR3 nucleotide sequence: TGTGCCATCAGCGAAACAGGGTCATGGGGCTACACCTTC. Amino acid sequence: CAISETGSWGYTF.

The chain links TRBV19 to TRBJ2-1; D gene unclear. This CDR3 has 13 amino acids. V lost 6 bases and J 2 bases, leaving 8 bases between the germline ends. The germline CDR1 and CDR2 sequences are LNHDA and SQIVND (reference sequence). This chain's CDR3 is CASRPSTYNEQFF. CDR3 sequence (DNA): TGTGCCAGTAGGCCAAGTACCTACAATGAGCAGTTCTTC.